This T cell receptor (beta chain) was documented in a study of OX40 agonist ivuxolimab in advanced cancers. Study outcomes and limitations: The antigen specificity of the peripheral T cells (those that were expanded) was not determined. On average, CD8+ T cells had more expanded clones than CD4+.

Baseline was the first blood sampling point, followed by cycle 4 day 1 and cycle 7 day 1. Produced via immunoSEQ multiplex PCR; TCRdb's table is partial and in-frame only. The table shows about 100,000 clones, with 90% occurring only once. Comments on this clone: Its target is unknown.

This CDR3 contains 16 residues. CDR1 is SGHNT, CDR2 YYREEE, per germline (reference sequence). The junction had 5 bases not matched to a gene; V was cut back by 0 bases and J by 5 bases. The source of this sequence is an adult with an advanced solid tumor such as melanoma, head and neck, liver or kidney cancer. Sequencing used CD4+ or CD8+ T cells sorted from blood, obtained in a trial of the OX40 agonist ivuxolimab. This chain joins TRBV5-4 and TRBJ2-5; 12 nucleotides line up with TRBD2. CDR3 loop: CASSLGLTSGSETQYF. In nucleotides, the CDR3 is TGTGCCAGCAGCTTGGGCTTGACTAGCGGGAGTGAGACCCAGTACTTC.